The 21 T cell receptor beta chains below all came from one sample that was sequenced in a study of graft-versus-host responses after intestinal transplantation. No cognate antigen is known for these TCRs. Sequencing was performed with immunoSEQ multiplex PCR; in TCRdb, only in-frame clones are kept and a portion is missing. The table shows about 78,000 clones, with about nine tenths occurring only once. The specimen comprised unstimulated CD8+ T cells sorted from spleen or lymph node cells, sampled before transplant. Receptors originate from a human donor who was the organ donor for an intestinal transplant.

This clone was observed a single time. This chain connects TRBV7-6 to TRBJ2-5; no definite D call. This CDR3 spans 11 amino acids. V was trimmed by 4 bases and J by 2 bases, leaving 2 bases between them. Germline values: CDR1 SGHVS, CDR2 FNYEAQ. The CDR3 sequence: CASSSQETQYF. As DNA, the CDR3 is TGTGCCAGCAGCTCGCAAGAGACCCAGTACTTC.

V and J are TRBV10-2 and TRBJ2-1; tentatively, D is TRBD2 (5 bases). The V gene lost 7 bases and the J gene lost 8 bases, with 21 bases spanning the gap. The CDR3 contains 15 residues. Per the germline V gene, CDR1 is WSHSY and CDR2 is SAAADI. The CDR3 loop is CASTPMDWIYDEQFF. The CDR3 coding sequence is TGCGCCAGCACCCCTATGGACTGGATTTATGATGAGCAGTTCTTC.

J is TRBJ2-3 and V is TRBV6-1; D perhaps matches TRBD2 (6 bases). Germline CDR1 is MNHNS and CDR2 is SASEGT. This CDR3 contains 14 residues. The V end lost 8 bases, the J end lost 2 bases, and 14 bases lay between the germline ends. CDR3 nucleotide sequence: TGTGCCAGCCGGGACTCCCAAAACACAGATACGCAGTATTTT. This gives the protein CASRDSQNTDTQYF.

The chain has TRBV28 and TRBJ2-3; D unclear. V was pared by 3 bases and J by 4 bases, with 8 bases between. CDR1 and CDR2 from the germline V gene are MDHEN and SYDVKM. CDR3 size: 13 residues. The DNA of the CDR3 is TGTGCCAGCAGTTTTTCTAGGGCAGATACGCAGTATTTT. Encoded protein: CASSFSRADTQYF.

The chain has TRBV6-6 and TRBJ1-1; the D is unclear. Germline loops: CDR1 MNHNY, CDR2 SVGAGI (reference sequence). The CDR3 is made up of 11 amino acids. The V end was cut by 6 bases, the J end by 6 bases, with 8 bases between. The CDR3 nucleotides read TGTGCCAGCAGCCTCCAGGCTGAAGCTTTCTTT. This codes for CASSLQAEAFF.

This CDR3 reads CASSQDLPETGLGYTF. CDR3 in DNA: TGTGCCAGCAGCCAAGATCTCCCTGAGACAGGGCTCGGTTACACCTTC. V and J are TRBV4-2 and TRBJ1-2; TRBD1 matches at 7 bases. V lost 0 bases, J lost 11 bases, and 15 bases stayed unmatched. The length of the CDR3 is 16 residues. CDR1 LGHNA and CDR2 YNFKEQ come from the germline V gene.

The chain joins TRBV11-2 to TRBJ2-7; D not resolved. CDR1 SGHAT and CDR2 FQNNGV come from the germline V gene. Trimming shortened V by 0 bases and J by 6 bases, and 12 bases separated the two germline ends. The CDR3 spans 14 residues. The chain's CDR3 is CASSLDIGWGEQYF. The CDR3 DNA is TGTGCCAGCAGCTTAGATATAGGGTGGGGCGAGCAGTACTTC.

The chain is built from TRBV6-4 and TRBJ2-1; 10 nucleotides agree with TRBD1. The V gene's germline CDR1 is MRHNA and CDR2 SNTAGT. The CDR3 extends over 15 amino acids. The junction had 12 bases not matched to a gene; V was cut back by 8 bases and J by 8 bases. CDR3 DNA: TGTGCCAGCTCGGTGGGGGACAGGGGCGTGGATGAGCAGTTCTTC. It specifies CASSVGDRGVDEQFF.

The gene calls are TRBV9 and TRBJ2-1; 7 nucleotides line up with TRBD1. Germline-derived CDR1 and CDR2 are SGDLS and YYNGEE. With 3 bases clipped from V and 6 bases from J, the junction kept 9 bases outside the gene matches. This CDR3 spans 15 amino acids. CDR3 DNA: TGTGCCAGCAGCGGAGGGACAGTCGAGGCCAATGAGCAGTTCTTC. Residues: CASSGGTVEANEQFF.

The chain uses TRBV6-4 and TRBJ2-1; TRBD2 matches at 12 bases. There are 15 residues in the CDR3. After removal of 4 bases from V and 6 bases from J, the junction contained 4 bases not matched to a gene. Germline V gives CDR1 MRHNA, CDR2 SNTAGT. CDR3 amino acids: CASSASGGASNEQFF. CDR3 bases: TGTGCCAGCAGTGCTAGCGGGGGGGCCTCCAATGAGCAGTTCTTC.

The gene calls are TRBV30 and TRBJ1-2, with 7 bases aligning to TRBD1. V shed 5 bases, J shed 5 bases, and the junction held 14 bases outside the gene matches. The CDR3 is made up of 15 amino acids. Looked up from germline, CDR1 is GTSNPN and CDR2 is SVGIG (reference sequence). The CDR3: CAWLRATGRRYGYTF. CDR3 bases: TGTGCCTGGCTTAGGGCGACAGGGAGAAGATATGGCTACACCTTC.

V and J are TRBV9 and TRBJ2-7; 8 nucleotides match TRBD2. Germline V gene sequence: CDR1 SGDLS, CDR2 YYNGEE. With V trimmed by 4 bases and J by 2 bases, 2 bases remained unmatched. The CDR3 contains 13 residues. The CDR3 DNA sequence: TGTGCCAGCAGCAGGCGGGGGGCCTACGAGCAGTACTTC. The encoded protein is CASSRRGAYEQYF.

The V and J genes are TRBV4-1 and TRBJ1-2; no clear D gene. V was cut by 1 base and J by 5 bases, with 8 bases left in between. CDR1 MGHRA and CDR2 YSYEKL come from the germline V gene. CDR3 size: 13 residues. This CDR3 is CASSQVSGYGYTF. The CDR3 nucleotides read TGCGCCAGCAGCCAAGTTTCAGGTTATGGCTACACCTTC.

The chain couples TRBV7-3 to TRBJ1-5, with a possible D match to TRBD1 (5 bases). This CDR3 has 15 amino acids. V was clipped by 8 bases and J by 0 bases, with 14 bases between them. Germline values: CDR1 SGHTA, CDR2 FQGTGA. The CDR3 bases are TGTGCCAGCCCCGGGGAGGGGCGTAGCAATCAGCCCCAGCATTTT. It specifies CASPGEGRSNQPQHF.

The chain combines TRBV28 with TRBJ1-1; D is unresolved. Germline V lookup: CDR1 MDHEN, CDR2 SYDVKM. V gave up 2 bases and J gave up 6 bases, with 4 bases separating them. The CDR3 is 11 residues long. The chain's CDR3 is CASSLAPEAFF. CDR3 nucleotide sequence: TGTGCCAGCAGTTTAGCCCCTGAAGCTTTCTTT.

The chain joins TRBV6-1 to TRBJ1-3; D unresolved. Germline-derived CDR1 and CDR2 are MNHNS and SASEGT. This CDR3 is built from 14 residues. V gave up 2 bases and J gave up 0 bases, with 5 bases separating them. The CDR3 nucleotides read TGTGCCAGCAGTGAATGGGGCTCTGGAAACACCATATATTTT. It encodes CASSEWGSGNTIYF.

The rearrangement links TRBV28 to TRBJ1-1, with 10 nucleotides matching TRBD1. The ends lost 5 bases at V and 4 bases at J; junction bases unmatched: 1. Germline loops: CDR1 MDHEN, CDR2 SYDVKM. The CDR3 loop spans 13 amino acids. For the CDR3, the DNA is TGTGCCAGCAGTGGGACAGGGGCCACTGAAGCTTTCTTT. Its protein product is CASSGTGATEAFF.

The chain employs TRBV5-1 and TRBJ2-1; 8 bases align to TRBD2. Germline V lookup: CDR1 SGHRS, CDR2 YFSETQ. The trim removed 0 bases at V and 0 bases at J, leaving 8 bases unmatched. This CDR3 is 18 amino acids long. The CDR3: CASSLGIAGINSYNEQFF. As DNA, the CDR3 is TGCGCCAGCAGCTTGGGGATAGCGGGGATAAACTCCTACAATGAGCAGTTCTTC. Combining the CDR3 with reference TRBV5-1 and TRBJ2-1 gives the whole variable domain KAGVTQTPRYLIKTRGQQVTLSCSPISGHRSVSWYQQTPGQGLQFLFEYFSETQRNKGNFPGRFSGRQFSNSRSEMNVSTLELGDSALYLCASSLGIAGINSYNEQFFGPGTRLTVL.

The rearrangement links TRBV5-6 to TRBJ1-3; D might be TRBD1 (5 bases). This CDR3 is 14 amino acids long. CDR1 and CDR2 from the germline V gene are SGHDT and YYEEEE. V shed 8 bases and J shed 0 bases, with 12 bases lying between them. CDR3 in DNA: TGTGCCAGTACGGGACGCCACTCTGGAAACACCATATATTTT. Translating gives CASTGRHSGNTIYF.

This chain joins TRBV6-1 and TRBJ2-7; 10 nucleotides agree with TRBD2. The CDR3 spans 16 residues. After removal of 3 bases from V and 5 bases from J, the junction contained 10 bases not matched to a gene. CDR1 is MNHNS, CDR2 SASEGT, per germline. The DNA of the CDR3 is TGTGCCAGCAGTGAGGAGGCTAGCGGGGGCGTCGACGAGCAGTACTTC. Its translation is CASSEEASGGVDEQYF.

The V and J genes are TRBV6-5 and TRBJ1-6, with D unclear. The CDR3 runs to 15 residues. V lost 2 bases to trimming and J lost 2 bases, with 7 bases between them. Germline CDR1 and CDR2: MNHEY and SVGAGI. CDR3 loop: CASSYGDAYNSPLHF. For the CDR3, the DNA is TGTGCCAGCAGTTACGGAGACGCCTATAATTCACCCCTCCACTTT.